One sample yielded the 8 T cell receptor beta chains listed below, sequenced in a study of STAT5B mutations in CD4+ large granular lymphocyte leukemia. TCRdb's table, derived via immunoSEQ multiplex PCR, lists solely in-frame clones and lacks some. The sample lists 35,000 or so clones, 69% seen once, with about 3% in the top ten. The sequenced sample consisted of CD4+ T cells from blood buffy coats. The receptor source for this set is a human donor in good health.

V usage is TRBV20-1 and J usage is TRBJ1-5; perhaps TRBD1 as D (6 bases). Trimming removed 4 bases from V and 11 bases from J, with 9 bases in between. This CDR3 comprises 10 residues. CDR1 is DFQATT and CDR2 is SNEGSKA in the germline V gene (reference sequence). The CDR3 DNA sequence: TGCAGTGCTACGACAGGAGCCCAGCATTTT. This codes for CSATTGAQHF.

V gene TRBV19 combines with J gene TRBJ2-7; 7 bases are shared with TRBD1. Trimming cost V 4 bases and J 4 bases; bases outside gene matches: 4. The CDR3 sequence is 13 residues long. Germline V lookup: CDR1 LNHDA, CDR2 SQIVND (reference sequence). The CDR3 sequence: CASSKGRGYEQYF. The CDR3 DNA reads as TGTGCCAGTAGTAAAGGCAGGGGGTACGAGCAGTACTTC.

This chain joins TRBV6-6 and TRBJ2-2, with 7 bases lining up with TRBD1. J was trimmed by 0 bases and V by 10 bases; bases with no gene match: 8. The CDR3 is made up of 15 amino acids. The V gene's germline CDR1 is MNHNY and CDR2 SVGAGI (reference sequence). CDR3 loop: CATTRGQTNTGELFF. Written as DNA, the CDR3 is TGTGCCACGACCCGGGGACAGACGAACACCGGGGAGCTGTTTTTT.

V gene TRBV28 combines with J gene TRBJ1-2, with 8 bases identical to TRBD1. J was trimmed by 2 bases and V by 6 bases; bases with no gene match: 5. CDR1 MDHEN and CDR2 SYDVKM come from the germline V gene. The CDR3 is 14 residues long. The CDR3 nucleotides read TGTGCCAGCAGGACAGGGGCGCGGAACTATGGCTACACCTTC. This sequence encodes CASRTGARNYGYTF.

The chain carries TRBV7-6 and TRBJ2-3; D not certain. This CDR3 is built from 14 residues. Germline lookup yields CDR1 SGHVS and CDR2 FNYEAQ. Between the trimmed V and J ends, which lost 0 bases and 2 bases, there was a span of 6 bases. CDR3: CASSLAEATDTQYF. CDR3 nucleotide sequence: TGTGCCAGCAGCTTAGCTGAGGCCACAGATACGCAGTATTTT.

This clone was picked up one time. The rearrangement uses TRBV7-9 and TRBJ1-5; D uncertain. This CDR3 has 14 residues. CDR1 SEHNR and CDR2 FQNEAQ come from the germline V gene (reference sequence). The germline V and J ends were trimmed by 2 bases and 1 base, with 6 bases remaining between them. The CDR3 here is CASSLLGSNQPQHF. CDR3 in DNA: TGTGCCAGCAGCTTACTGGGGAGCAATCAGCCCCAGCATTTT.

The V call is TRBV11-2, the J call TRBJ2-2, with no clear D. This CDR3 has 15 amino acids. Germline V gives CDR1 SGHAT, CDR2 FQNNGV. V was trimmed by 2 bases and J by 6 bases, leaving 13 bases between them. CDR3 sequence reads: CASSLRPWTPGELFF. In nucleotides, the CDR3 is TGTGCCAGCAGCTTAAGGCCCTGGACCCCCGGGGAGCTGTTTTTT.

The V gene is TRBV7-8, the J gene TRBJ1-2; 9 nucleotides match TRBD1. The CDR3 extends over 15 amino acids. V trimming: 7 bases; J trimming: 2 bases; junction bases outside the gene matches: 8. Germline CDR1 is SGHVS and CDR2 is FQNEAQ. The CDR3 loop reads CASTLSTGGNYGYTF. CDR3 DNA sequence: TGTGCCAGCACCTTGTCGACAGGGGGGAACTATGGCTACACCTTC.